The rows below give T cell receptor beta chains drawn from one sample of a study of blood T cell repertoires in COVID-19. Clones were sequenced by immunoSEQ multiplex PCR, and TCRdb holds only the in-frame ones, with some missing. The table records around 62,000 clones, more than 75% of them present only once. Specimen: peripheral blood. These receptors originate from a human donor in a cohort sampled during active COVID-19. CDR3s include the opening cysteine and the closing phenylalanine or tryptophan. Fields, in order: J gene, V gene, CDR3 protein.

TRBJ2-1,TRBV7-6,CASSLRSHLAGAYNEQFF
TRBJ2-2,TRBV9,CASSVTGRGTGELFF
TRBJ2-7,TRBV5-4,CASSSGSYEQYF
TRBJ2-1,TRBV12-3/TRBV12-4,CASSPRQYNEQFF
TRBJ2-2,TRBV7-6,CASSSSGYPAGELFF
TRBJ2-4,TRBV7-8,CASSSGPGTQNIQYF
TRBJ2-7,TRBV28,CASSSRQGAGEQYF
TRBJ1-1,TRBV30,CAWSLGGGSEAFF
TRBJ2-2,TRBV4-3,CASSQGTSPGGELFF
TRBJ2-7,TRBV28,CASSLGTGALNYEQYF
TRBJ2-1,TRBV7-9,CASSYAGVYNEQFF
TRBJ2-6,TRBV7-9,CASSFPDRTSGANVLTF
TRBJ2-3,TRBV7-6,CASSLEPHRGLESGDTQYF
TRBJ1-5,TRBV30,CAWSQGQGAAQHF
TRBJ1-2,TRBV7-8,CASSLEREHGYTF
TRBJ2-1,TRBV5-5,CASSQNPGQVSYNEQFF
TRBJ2-7,TRBV19,CASSVTGRGEQYF
TRBJ2-3,TRBV13,CASSLGAAGGWESTDTQYF
TRBJ2-1,TRBV6-2/TRBV6-3,CASSYSLTGDNEQFF
TRBJ2-1,TRBV4-2,CASSQEGEGAPHNEQFF
TRBJ1-2,TRBV11-2,CASRREGYGYTF
TRBJ1-2,TRBV28,CASRPGGWHGYTF
TRBJ2-1,TRBV10-3,CAFFDEQFF
TRBJ2-1,TRBV6-5,CASSYSPDRIEFF
TRBJ2-2,TRBV10-2,CASEAYLAGGPNTGELFF
TRBJ2-7,TRBV5-1,CASSLEDRGYEQYF
TRBJ1-3,TRBV7-6,CASSLARSGNTIYF
TRBJ2-4,TRBV12-5,CASGLTWKNIQYF
TRBJ2-2,TRBV28,CASSFLGGSGELFF
TRBJ1-1,TRBV19,CASSEDRESSGNTEAFF
TRBJ2-7,TRBV28,CASSFFGTGAYEQYF
TRBJ2-1,TRBV24-1,CATRGGQSDEQFF
TRBJ1-5,TRBV28,CASSPTGLGQPQHF
TRBJ2-1,TRBV6-5,CASSLGGRKAHEQFF
TRBJ2-3,TRBV5-1,CASSIGTSTDTQYF
TRBJ2-3,TRBV2,CASRGGLAGARTDTQYF
TRBJ2-2,TRBV6-2/TRBV6-3,CASSYLAVALRGSGELFF
TRBJ1-5,TRBV6-5,CASKEGYSNQPQHF
TRBJ1-2,TRBV14,CASSQVTGSPNYGYTF
TRBJ2-7,TRBV7-6,CASSLIEAAGEQYF
TRBJ2-7,TRBV9,CASSPYGTGYEQYF
TRBJ2-7,TRBV5-6,CASSSTGHYEQYF
TRBJ2-1,TRBV4-2,CASSQDPPGTRFFEQFF
TRBJ2-6,TRBV4-1,CASSRDYSGANVLTF
TRBJ2-1,TRBV7-2,CAIVGAAGSNEQFF
TRBJ2-5,TRBV5-6,CASSPRLAGGPETQYF
TRBJ1-2,TRBV28,CASSASSWGRGYGYTF
TRBJ2-7,TRBV30,CAWTGGYEQYF
TRBJ1-1,TRBV7-9,CASTSGVLSEAFF
TRBJ2-7,TRBV25-1,CASIRQDYEQYF
TRBJ1-6,TRBV7-9,CASSHRDSLNSPLHF
TRBJ1-5,TRBV15,CATSRDRGSGQPQHF
TRBJ2-7,TRBV28,CASSLSGLSYEQYF
TRBJ1-5,TRBV7-9,CASSSSVEGPHQPQHF